The rows below give T cell receptor beta chains drawn from one sample of a study of shared clonotypes between healthy human individuals. Profiled with immunoSEQ multiplex PCR; TCRdb holds only in-frame clones, not every one. The sample contains about 2.2 million clones, just under 95% of which appear only once. Sequenced material: naive CD8+ T cells from PBMCs. The receptors stem from a young man in good health. Some clones in this sample may be carry-over from other donors' samples. The CDR3 runs from the conserved cysteine through the conserved F or W. D genes are given only for firm matches. For some rows the clone size is stated as once, few or many, or as a class when expanded; others skip it.

j_gene | d_gene | abundance | v_gene | CDR3nt | CDR3aa
TRBJ2-3 | - | - | TRBV29-1 | TGCAGCGGTAGACCAGGGTATACATCTGATACGCAGTATTTT | CSGRPGYTSDTQYF
TRBJ2-3 | - | - | TRBV27 | TGTGCCAGCAGTTTTCTTGGGACCTCCGGCACAGATACGCAGTATTTT | CASSFLGTSGTDTQYF
TRBJ1-1 | - | few | TRBV19 | TGTGCCAGTCTCACAGGGCTGAACACTGAAGCTTTCTTT | CASLTGLNTEAFF
TRBJ1-3 | TRBD1 | - | TRBV27 | TGTGCCAGCAGTTTATCAGGCAGGGGGTCTGGAAACACCATATATTTT | CASSLSGRGSGNTIYF
TRBJ2-1 | TRBD1 | - | TRBV9 | TGTGCCAGCAGCGTTAGCGTGGGTGGGACAGGAAACAATGAGCAGTTCTTC | CASSVSVGGTGNNEQFF
TRBJ2-7 | TRBD1 | - | TRBV28 | TGTGCCAGCAGTTTGGGGACAGGACCCTACGAGCAGTACTTC | CASSLGTGPYEQYF
TRBJ2-1 | - | - | TRBV10-3 | TGTGCCATCAGTGAAGGGGGGGATGCACCCTACAATGAGCAGTTCTTC | CAISEGGDAPYNEQFF
TRBJ2-7 | TRBD1 | - | TRBV9 | TGTGCCAGCAGCGCAGGGACAGGGCCCTCCTACGAGCAGTACTTC | CASSAGTGPSYEQYF
TRBJ2-7 | TRBD1 | - | TRBV6-5 | TGTGCCAGCAGTTACTCCCGGGACAGGGTTTCCTACGAGCAGCACTTC | CASSYSRDRVSYEQHF
TRBJ2-1 | TRBD2 | few | TRBV7-3 | TGTGCCAGCAGCTTAATAGCGGGAGGGTACAATGAGCAGTTCTTC | CASSLIAGGYNEQFF
TRBJ2-3 | - | - | TRBV13 | TGTGCCAGCAGCTTAGGTAGACTTCCAATCACAGATACGCAGTATTTT | CASSLGRLPITDTQYF
TRBJ2-7 | TRBD1 | - | TRBV30 | TGTGCCTGGAGTCAGACAGGGTCCTACGAGCAGTACTTC | CAWSQTGSYEQYF
TRBJ2-7 | - | - | TRBV5-6 | TGTGCCAGCAGCTTGGGGCAGGGGCCTTACTACGAGCAGTACTTC | CASSLGQGPYYEQYF
TRBJ2-1 | TRBD2 | - | TRBV5-6 | TGTGCCAGCAGCCAGATGGGGCTAGCGGTCAATGAGCAGTTCTTC | CASSQMGLAVNEQFF
TRBJ2-7 | - | - | TRBV5-4 | TGTGCCAGCAGCCTGGAGGTTGGAGGGATCGACGAGCAGTACTTC | CASSLEVGGIDEQYF
TRBJ2-2 | - | - | TRBV7-9 | TGTGCCAGCAGCTTAGCGTCCGGGACCGGGGAGCTGTTTTTT | CASSLASGTGELFF
TRBJ2-7 | - | - | TRBV4-1 | TGCGCCAGCAGCCAAGATCTCCTAAGCGGGTCCCCCTACGAGCAGTACTTC | CASSQDLLSGSPYEQYF
TRBJ2-7 | - | - | TRBV11-3 | TGTGCCAGCAGCTTAGGAAGTACCGGGGCCTACGAGCAGTACTTC | CASSLGSTGAYEQYF
TRBJ1-1 | - | - | TRBV19 | TGTGCCAGTAGTATATCGTCCCACGGCCGCATGAACACTGAAGCTTTCTTT | CASSISSHGRMNTEAFF
TRBJ2-7 | TRBD2 | - | TRBV28 | TGTGCCAGCAGTGCTAGCGGGGGTTCCTACGAGCAGTACTTC | CASSASGGSYEQYF
TRBJ2-1 | - | - | TRBV28 | TGTGCCATCCAAAGGAGTAGTCTGGTCAATGAGCAGTTCTTC | CAIQRSSLVNEQFF
TRBJ2-2 | TRBD2 | - | TRBV27 | TGTGCCAGCAGTTTTCCTAGCGGGAGGAACACCGGGGAGCTGTTTTTT | CASSFPSGRNTGELFF
TRBJ1-1 | - | - | TRBV5-6 | TGTGCCAGCAGCCCGGGGTCCTTAATTGGGGCTTTCTTT | CASSPGSLIGAFF
TRBJ2-1 | - | - | TRBV9 | TGTGCCAGCAGCGTAGGTAACAGGGTCAATGAGCAGTTCTTC | CASSVGNRVNEQFF
TRBJ2-1 | - | - | TRBV5-1 | TGCGCCAGCAGCTTTGTAGGGATTACACAACCTGCTAGCGATGAGCAGTTCTTC | CASSFVGITQPASDEQFF
TRBJ2-2 | - | - | TRBV9 | TGTGCCAGCAGCCTCCGGGACAGGGTGCTAGCGGGAGTCACCGGGGAGCTGTTTTTT | CASSLRDRVLAGVTGELFF
TRBJ2-5 | - | - | TRBV6-4 | TGTGCCAGCCCCCTGTTTAGACTCCAAGAGACCCAGTACTTC | CASPLFRLQETQYF
TRBJ2-7 | - | - | TRBV7-9 | TGTGCCAGCAGCCCGGCGAGGCAGTCCTACGAGCAGTACTTC | CASSPARQSYEQYF
TRBJ2-7 | - | once | TRBV2 | TGTGCCAGCGGTGGGTGGCAGGGCCTCCCCTACGAGCAGTACTTC | CASGGWQGLPYEQYF
TRBJ2-5 | - | - | TRBV27 | TGTGCCAGCAGCCTCGTGCAGTCGCAAGAGACCCAGTACTTC | CASSLVQSQETQYF
TRBJ2-7 | - | - | TRBV5-3 | TGTGCCAGAAGGGCGCAAGGGTGGAACGAGCAGTACTTC | CARRAQGWNEQYF
TRBJ2-1 | TRBD1 | - | TRBV5-6 | TGTGCCAGCACTCCGGGACAGGGGCCGCGGATCTATGAGCAGTTCTTC | CASTPGQGPRIYEQFF
TRBJ1-1 | - | - | TRBV30 | TGTGCCTGGGGGGTAGGGAACACTGAAGCTTTCTTT | CAWGVGNTEAFF
TRBJ2-7 | TRBD2 | - | TRBV27 | TGTGCCAGCAGTCCCCAGATGGCGGGAGTCGCCTACGAGCAGTACTTC | CASSPQMAGVAYEQYF
TRBJ1-2 | - | - | TRBV29-1 | TGCAGCGCGCGAGGTCCTGACTATGGCTACACCTTC | CSARGPDYGYTF
TRBJ2-7 | TRBD2 | - | TRBV7-9 | TGTGCCAGCAGCCCAGAAGGACTAGCGAAGTCCTACGAGCAGTACTTC | CASSPEGLAKSYEQYF
TRBJ1-2 | - | - | TRBV28 | TGTGCCAGCACCTTAGGGCAGGGGCGAGCGGTGTATGGCTACACCTTC | CASTLGQGRAVYGYTF
TRBJ2-1 | - | - | TRBV27 | TGTGCCAGCAGTTTATCATCCAGGGCAAATGAGCAGTTCTTC | CASSLSSRANEQFF
TRBJ2-7 | TRBD1 | - | TRBV15 | TGTGCCACCAGCAGAACAGGGGGTGAAGGTTTCTACGAGCAGTACTTC | CATSRTGGEGFYEQYF
TRBJ1-1 | - | few | TRBV15 | TGTGCCACCAGCAGAGTAAGGCAGAACACTGAAGCTTTCTTT | CATSRVRQNTEAFF
TRBJ2-1 | - | - | TRBV5-6 | TGTGCCAGCAGCTTAGGGTCCTCGTACAATGAGCAGTTCTTC | CASSLGSSYNEQFF
TRBJ2-2 | TRBD1 | - | TRBV9 | TGTGCCAGCAGCGCAGGGGGCGAGAGCGGGGAGCTGTTTTTT | CASSAGGESGELFF
TRBJ2-1 | - | once | TRBV18 | TGTGCCAGCTCACCGGACGGCCCCTCCGGGTCCTACAATGAGCAGTTCTTC | CASSPDGPSGSYNEQFF
TRBJ2-1 | - | - | TRBV19 | TGTGCCAGTAGTATAGAGGGAGGAATGGATGAGCAGTTCTTC | CASSIEGGMDEQFF
TRBJ2-1 | TRBD2 | - | TRBV13 | TGTGCCAGCGGGACTAGCGGGTTTTACAATGAGCAGTTCTTC | CASGTSGFYNEQFF
TRBJ1-5 | - | few | TRBV5-8 | TGTGCCAGCAGCGTACAGGGATATAGCAATCAGCCCCAGCATTTT | CASSVQGYSNQPQHF
TRBJ2-1 | TRBD2 | - | TRBV7-9 | TGTGCCAGCAGCTCCCGACTAGCGTTAAGCTCCTACAATGAGCAGTTCTTC | CASSSRLALSSYNEQFF
TRBJ1-4 | TRBD1 | - | TRBV5-1 | TGCGCCAGCAGGCCCCCCCCACAGGGGGCAACTAATGAAAAACTGTTTTTT | CASRPPPQGATNEKLFF